These T cell receptor beta chains were read from a single sample in a study of brain metastases from non-small cell lung cancer. Clones were sequenced by immunoSEQ multiplex PCR, and TCRdb holds only the in-frame ones, with some missing. The sample lists 2,000 to 2,500 clones, more than 70% occurring once. The sequencing input was tumor-adjacent normal tissue. The source is a donor at least 40 years old with non-small cell lung cancer. CDR3s include the opening cysteine and the closing phenylalanine or tryptophan. Fields, in order: V gene, clone size, J gene, D gene, CDR3 DNA, CDR3 protein. D genes are given only for firm matches. Not all rows give a size; the values are once, few, many and, for expanded clones, a class.

V gene: TRBV30; clone size: few; J gene: TRBJ1-1; D gene: .; CDR3 DNA: TGTGCCTGGAGTTCAGACGGCGACACTGAAGCTTTCTTT; CDR3 protein: CAWSSDGDTEAFF
V gene: TRBV25-1; clone size: once; J gene: TRBJ2-2; D gene: .; CDR3 DNA: TGTGCCAGCAGTCCACAGGCGAACACCGGGGAGCTGTTTTTT; CDR3 protein: CASSPQANTGELFF
V gene: TRBV19; clone size: .; J gene: TRBJ2-5; D gene: TRBD2; CDR3 DNA: TGTGCCAGTAGTGCGTTTACTAGCGGGGGCCAAGAGACCCAGTACTTC; CDR3 protein: CASSAFTSGGQETQYF
V gene: TRBV19; clone size: .; J gene: TRBJ1-4; D gene: .; CDR3 DNA: TGTGCCAGTAGTATGGGAGTGACTAATGAAAAACTGTTTTTT; CDR3 protein: CASSMGVTNEKLFF
V gene: TRBV2; clone size: .; J gene: TRBJ1-4; D gene: .; CDR3 DNA: TGTGCCAGCAGTGAGTCGCGCGGGGGGACACGGCGAGAAAAACTGTTTTTT; CDR3 protein: CASSESRGGTRREKLFF
V gene: TRBV11-1; clone size: .; J gene: TRBJ1-1; D gene: .; CDR3 DNA: TGTGCCAGCAGCCCCCGTACGCAGGGCGGGACTGAAGCTTTCTTT; CDR3 protein: CASSPRTQGGTEAFF
V gene: TRBV5-4; clone size: .; J gene: TRBJ2-4; D gene: TRBD2; CDR3 DNA: TGTGCCAGCAGCTTTAGACTAGCGGGGGGGCTAGCCAAAAACATTCAGTACTTC; CDR3 protein: CASSFRLAGGLAKNIQYF
V gene: TRBV7-8; clone size: .; J gene: TRBJ2-7; D gene: TRBD2; CDR3 DNA: TGTGCCAGCAGCTTGGGGGGGACCTACGAGCAGTACTTC; CDR3 protein: CASSLGGTYEQYF
V gene: TRBV2; clone size: .; J gene: TRBJ1-1; D gene: TRBD1; CDR3 DNA: TGTGCCAGCAGTGAAACAGGGGCCACTGAAGCTTTCTTT; CDR3 protein: CASSETGATEAFF
V gene: TRBV5-1; clone size: once; J gene: TRBJ2-7; D gene: TRBD1; CDR3 DNA: TGCGCCAGCAGCCTTAGCCGGGCGGGACAGGTGGACTACGAGCAGTACTTC; CDR3 protein: CASSLSRAGQVDYEQYF
V gene: TRBV5-1; clone size: .; J gene: TRBJ1-1; D gene: .; CDR3 DNA: TGCGCCAGCAGCTTGGATGGCAGACCGAACACTGAAGCTTTCTTT; CDR3 protein: CASSLDGRPNTEAFF
V gene: TRBV2; clone size: .; J gene: TRBJ2-2; D gene: .; CDR3 DNA: TGTGCCAGCAGTGAAGCGCTGGGCAGGGGTAGCGCCGGGGAGCTGTTTTTT; CDR3 protein: CASSEALGRGSAGELFF
V gene: TRBV5-1; clone size: .; J gene: TRBJ2-1; D gene: .; CDR3 DNA: TGCGCCAGCAGCTTGGGGGGGTCTAGGTCCTACAATGAGCAGTTCTTC; CDR3 protein: CASSLGGSRSYNEQFF
V gene: TRBV7-9; clone size: .; J gene: TRBJ1-1; D gene: .; CDR3 DNA: TGTGCCAGCAGCTCGATCCTTGGGGCCCGACCTGGCGACACTGAAGCTTTCTTT; CDR3 protein: CASSSILGARPGDTEAFF
V gene: TRBV12-3/TRBV12-4; clone size: .; J gene: TRBJ1-5; D gene: .; CDR3 DNA: TGTGCCAGCAGTTGGGAAGGGCAGCCCCAGCATTTT; CDR3 protein: CASSWEGQPQHF
V gene: TRBV19; clone size: .; J gene: TRBJ1-5; D gene: .; CDR3 DNA: TGTGCCAGTAGTATTTTAAACAATCAGCCCCAGCATTTT; CDR3 protein: CASSILNNQPQHF
V gene: TRBV2; clone size: .; J gene: TRBJ1-4; D gene: .; CDR3 DNA: TGTGCCAGCAGTGAATTCGGGGGAACTAATGAAAAACTGTTTTTT; CDR3 protein: CASSEFGGTNEKLFF
V gene: TRBV4-2; clone size: .; J gene: TRBJ2-3; D gene: .; CDR3 DNA: TGTGCCAGCAGCCAAGGGCCTACAGATACGCAGTATTTT; CDR3 protein: CASSQGPTDTQYF
V gene: TRBV28; clone size: .; J gene: TRBJ1-6; D gene: .; CDR3 DNA: TGTGCCAGCAGGCCCACCGGGACTCCCTCACCCCTCTACTTT; CDR3 protein: CASRPTGTPSPLYF
V gene: TRBV5-6; clone size: .; J gene: TRBJ1-5; D gene: .; CDR3 DNA: TGTGCCAGCAGCCGAGGGGAGAGCTTTGACCAGCCCCAGCATTTT; CDR3 protein: CASSRGESFDQPQHF
V gene: TRBV4-2; clone size: .; J gene: TRBJ2-1; D gene: TRBD2; CDR3 DNA: TGTGCCAGCAGCACAGGGACTAGCGGGGGGGCCAGCTACAATGAGCAGTTCTTC; CDR3 protein: CASSTGTSGGASYNEQFF
V gene: TRBV6-5; clone size: few; J gene: TRBJ1-1; D gene: .; CDR3 DNA: TGTGCCAGCAACCCCTTGAGGGGACCGAACACTGAAGCTTTCTTT; CDR3 protein: CASNPLRGPNTEAFF
V gene: TRBV4-1; clone size: .; J gene: TRBJ1-1; D gene: TRBD1; CDR3 DNA: TGCGCCAGCAGCCAAGAACAGGGGATCACTGAAGCTTTCTTT; CDR3 protein: CASSQEQGITEAFF
V gene: TRBV15; clone size: few; J gene: TRBJ1-4; D gene: .; CDR3 DNA: TGTGCCACCAGCAGAGAAAAACTGTTTTTT; CDR3 protein: CATSREKLFF